Presented here are 28 T cell receptor beta chains from one specimen sequenced in a study of blood T cell repertoires in COVID-19. Method: immunoSEQ multiplex PCR; TCRdb's copy keeps in-frame clones and lacks some. In the table there are about 120,000 clones, around three quarters of which are singletons. Sequencing was done on a sample of peripheral blood. The origin of the receptors is a man aged 40-49 years with active or convalescent COVID-19.

This chain connects TRBV6-4 to TRBJ1-6, with no clear D. V shed 5 bases and J shed 0 bases, with 5 bases lying between them. The germline V gene encodes CDR1 MRHNA and CDR2 SNTAGT. The CDR3 contains 14 residues. DNA for the CDR3: TGTGCCAGCAGTACAAGCTCCTATAATTCACCCCTCCACTTT. It translates to CASSTSSYNSPLHF.

The CDR3 loop is CASSLGTSGREELFF. CDR3 DNA: TGTGCCAGCAGCTTAGGGACTAGCGGGAGAGAGGAGCTGTTTTTT. This chain links TRBV7-9 with TRBJ2-2; 13 bases agree with TRBD2. With V trimmed by 1 base and J by 10 bases, 3 bases remained unmatched. CDR3 size: 15 residues. CDR1 is SEHNR and CDR2 is FQNEAQ in the germline V gene (reference sequence).

This chain links TRBV9 with TRBJ1-1; D remains unclear. CDR1 SGDLS and CDR2 YYNGEE come from the germline V gene. V was pared by 0 bases and J by 1 base, with 7 bases between. The CDR3 covers 14 residues. DNA for the CDR3: TGTGCCAGCAGCGTAGCCCTAAAGAACACTGAAGCTTTCTTT. This gives the protein CASSVALKNTEAFF.

The chain links TRBV15 to TRBJ1-2; perhaps TRBD1 as D (6 bases). The germline V gene encodes CDR1 LNHNV and CDR2 YYDKDF (reference sequence). This CDR3 is 17 amino acids long. Trimming left V 1 base short and J 8 bases short, with 23 bases between. CDR3 coding DNA: TGTGCCACCAGCAGAGGAGGTGGAGAACAGGGAATAGAGGGCTACACCTTC. Translated: CATSRGGGEQGIEGYTF.

The gene calls are TRBV19 and TRBJ1-4, with 7 bases lining up with TRBD1. The CDR3 has 15 amino acids. The junction had 10 bases not matched to a gene; V was cut back by 8 bases and J by 4 bases. Per the germline V gene, CDR1 is LNHDA and CDR2 is SQIVND (reference sequence). CDR3 region: CASADSGGINEKLFF. The CDR3 region has the DNA TGTGCCAGTGCCGACTCAGGGGGGATTAATGAAAAACTGTTTTTT.

The CDR3, as DNA: TGTGCCAGTAGTATCAATCCAGGGAATTCCTACGAGCAGTACTTC. Translating it yields CASSINPGNSYEQYF. V gene TRBV19 combines with J gene TRBJ2-7, with TRBD1 as a possible D gene (5 bases). The CDR3 is 15 residues long. Germline V gene data show CDR1 as LNHDA and CDR2 as SQIVND (reference sequence). V lost 3 bases to trimming and J lost 1 base, with 13 bases between them.

The CDR3 protein is CASSPPWRGPNTGELFF. The CDR3 region has the DNA TGTGCCAGCAGCCCCCCCTGGCGGGGACCGAACACCGGGGAGCTGTTTTTT. The chain has TRBV7-9 and TRBJ2-2; possibly TRBD2 for D (6 bases). Between the trimmed V and J ends, which lost 5 bases and 0 bases, there was a span of 16 bases. Per germline, CDR1 SEHNR and CDR2 FQNEAQ (reference sequence). CDR3 length: 17 residues.

The V and J genes are TRBV30 and TRBJ2-2; 10 positions match TRBD2. Per the germline V gene, CDR1 is GTSNPN and CDR2 is SVGIG (reference sequence). The CDR3 has 15 amino acids. The V and J ends lost 1 base and 4 bases, in that order; junction bases with no gene match: 3. CDR3 nucleotide sequence: TGTGCCTGGAGTGCTTTAGCGGGGGGCACCGGGGAGCTGTTTTTT. Its translation is CAWSALAGGTGELFF.

This clone has more than one count but fewer than ten. V and J are TRBV6-5 and TRBJ1-5, with 7 bases aligning to TRBD1. Germline V CDR1 and CDR2: MNHEY, SVGAGI. The ends lost 8 bases at V and 2 bases at J; junction bases unmatched: 3. The CDR3 sequence is 13 residues long. The CDR3 coding sequence is TGTGCCAGCGCCACAGGGGGCAATCAGCCCCAGCATTTT. Amino acids: CASATGGNQPQHF.

The rearrangement uses TRBV4-2 and TRBJ1-1; no firm D call. Trimming pared 0 bases from V and 9 bases from J, leaving 11 bases between. CDR3 length: 13 residues. From germline, CDR1 is LGHNA and CDR2 YNFKEQ. This CDR3 reads CASSQESGFQAFF. CDR3 nucleotides: TGTGCCAGCAGCCAAGAATCCGGGTTTCAAGCTTTCTTT.

The sample holds one count of this clone. The V call is TRBV18, the J call TRBJ2-7; 7 bases line up with TRBD2. The CDR3 is 15 amino acids. With V trimmed by 2 bases and J by 6 bases, 10 bases remained unmatched. Germline CDR1 is KGHSH and CDR2 is LQKENI. The CDR3 bases are TGTGCCAGCTCACCAAGGCCGGCGGGAGTGGGCGAGCAGTACTTC. Encoded protein: CASSPRPAGVGEQYF.

CDR3 protein: CASSPLPGTADNSPLHF. CDR3 nucleotide sequence: TGTGCCAGCTCACCGCTCCCCGGGACAGCAGATAATTCACCCCTCCACTTT. V usage is TRBV18 and J usage is TRBJ1-6, with 7 bases that match TRBD1. The germline V gene has CDR1 KGHSH and CDR2 LQKENI. The J segment lost 5 bases and the V segment lost 3 bases, leaving 10 bases of the junction unmatched. This CDR3 is built from 17 residues.

The CDR3: CASSQVSGFGYTF. The DNA of the CDR3 is TGCGCCAGCAGCCAAGTGTCAGGGTTCGGCTACACCTTC. The chain employs TRBV4-1 and TRBJ1-2; tentatively, D is TRBD1 (5 bases). The germline V gene encodes CDR1 MGHRA and CDR2 YSYEKL. Deletions cut 1 base from V and 8 bases from J, with 11 bases between. The CDR3 is 13 amino acids.

This chain joins TRBV24-1 and TRBJ1-4; 9 nucleotides agree with TRBD1. The germline V gene encodes CDR1 KGHDR and CDR2 SFDVKD. The CDR3 runs 15 residues. The J segment lost 8 bases and the V segment lost 5 bases, leaving 8 bases of the junction unmatched. CDR3 nucleotides: TGTGCCACCAGTGGCGGGACAGGGCTGGGCGAAAAACTGTTTTTT. Protein sequence: CATSGGTGLGEKLFF.

The chain links TRBV11-3 to TRBJ2-3, with 9 nucleotides matching TRBD2. The CDR3 covers 14 residues. The germline gives CDR1 SGHNT, CDR2 YENEEA. V lost 3 bases to trimming and J lost 4 bases; unmatched junction nucleotides: 2. The CDR3 is CASSFGGRADTQYF. The CDR3 DNA reads TGTGCCAGCAGCTTTGGCGGGAGGGCAGATACGCAGTATTTT.

The chain is built from TRBV7-2 and TRBJ2-5; TRBD1 matches 8 bases. The CDR3 extends over 13 amino acids. CDR1 SGHTA and CDR2 FQGNSA come from the germline V gene. Trimming removed 6 bases from V and 5 bases from J; junction bases left unmatched: 5. The CDR3 region is CASSSQGAETQYF. CDR3 DNA: TGTGCCAGCAGTTCTCAGGGGGCTGAGACCCAGTACTTC. The entire variable domain, with the rest obtained from reference TRBV7-2 and TRBJ2-5, is as follows: GAGVSQSPSNKVTEKGKDVELRCDPISGHTALYWYRQSLGQGLEFLIYFQGNSAPDKSGLPSDRFSAERTGGSVSTLTIQRTQQEDSAVYLCASSSQGAETQYFGPGTRLLVL.

The chain joins TRBV4-2 to TRBJ2-1; 7 positions agree with TRBD2. The CDR3 consists of 15 residues. Germline trimming cut 1 base from V and 9 bases from J; bases unmatched to any gene: 9. CDR1 and CDR2 (germline): LGHNA, YNFKEQ. CDR3 DNA sequence: TGTGCCAGCAGCCAAGCAGAGGGCGGGGGTTTTGAGCAGTTCTTC. As protein: CASSQAEGGGFEQFF.

The rearrangement uses TRBV18 and TRBJ2-3, with TRBD1 as a possible D gene (5 bases). CDR3 length: 13 residues. Trimming took 3 bases from V and 1 from J, leaving 5 bases between them. Germline V gene sequence: CDR1 KGHSH, CDR2 LQKENI. As DNA, the CDR3 is TGTGCCAGCTCACCCAGGGGCACAGATACGCAGTATTTT. Its protein product is CASSPRGTDTQYF.

The genes are TRBV4-2 and TRBJ2-5, with 8 bases matching TRBD2. Germline V CDR1 and CDR2: LGHNA, YNFKEQ. V shed 0 bases, J shed 5 bases, and the junction held 8 bases outside the gene matches. This CDR3 is built from 16 residues. The CDR3 DNA is TGTGCCAGCAGCCAAGAGTCCGGGAGGGCCCAGGAGACCCAGTACTTC. Amino acids: CASSQESGRAQETQYF.

The V and J genes are TRBV4-2 and TRBJ2-1; 14 positions match TRBD2. Germline V gene lookup returns CDR1 LGHNA and CDR2 YNFKEQ. Trimming took 4 bases from V and 6 from J; bases not matched to a gene: 11. The CDR3 runs to 18 residues. CDR3 sequence: CASSPGTAGTSGSNEQFF. CDR3 DNA sequence: TGTGCCAGCAGCCCAGGAACCGCCGGGACTAGCGGGAGCAATGAGCAGTTCTTC.

The chain is built from TRBV6-5 and TRBJ1-1; possibly TRBD1 for D (5 bases). The CDR3 extends over 12 amino acids. V gave up 5 bases and J gave up 11 bases, with 15 bases separating them. Germline V gene sequence: CDR1 MNHEY, CDR2 SVGAGI. CDR3 residues: CASSRPQGGAFF. CDR3 sequence (DNA): TGTGCCAGCAGTCGACCCCAGGGAGGGGCTTTCTTT.

The CDR3, as DNA: TGCAGCTCCCGAGGAGGGGCCGGAGGCACTGAAGCTTTCTTT. Amino acids: CSSRGGAGGTEAFF. This chain connects TRBV29-1 to TRBJ1-1; D is perhaps TRBD1 (5 bases). Germline V CDR1 and CDR2: SQVTM, ANQGSEA. V lost 8 bases and J 4 bases, leaving 20 bases between the germline ends. This CDR3 region has 14 residues.

The chain employs TRBV18 and TRBJ1-5, with 10 bases identical to TRBD1. CDR3 length equals 18 residues. Germline-derived CDR1 and CDR2 are KGHSH and LQKENI. V lost 0 bases, J lost 2 bases, and 7 bases stayed unmatched. In DNA, the CDR3 is TGTGCCAGCTCACCACCGGGACAGGGGCAAGGGGGCAATCAGCCCCAGCATTTT. It encodes CASSPPGQGQGGNQPQHF.

The J gene is TRBJ1-4, the V gene TRBV30; 8 bases fit TRBD1. The V and J ends lost 3 bases and 8 bases, in that order; junction bases with no gene match: 8. The CDR3 has 14 amino acids. The germline V gene has CDR1 GTSNPN and CDR2 SVGIG (reference sequence). The CDR3 sequence is CAWRTGQGWEKLFF. CDR3 nucleotides: TGTGCCTGGAGAACTGGACAGGGATGGGAAAAACTGTTTTTT.

This clone was counted between two and nine times. The chain combines TRBV6-6 with TRBJ1-1; D gene uncertain. The CDR3 is 14 residues long. Germline CDR1 and CDR2: MNHNY and SVGAGI (reference sequence). V was cut by 0 bases and J by 6 bases, with 11 bases left in between. The CDR3 loop reads CASSYSGGSAEAFF. CDR3 nucleotide sequence: TGTGCCAGCAGTTACTCCGGAGGGAGCGCTGAAGCTTTCTTT.

The V and J genes are TRBV28 and TRBJ1-5; D perhaps matches TRBD1 (6 bases). The germline V gene has CDR1 MDHEN and CDR2 SYDVKM. This CDR3 comprises 15 residues. V dropped 7 bases and J dropped 1 base, with 14 bases sitting between them. This chain's CDR3 is CASIPGGLSNQPQHF. CDR3 DNA sequence: TGTGCCAGCATCCCGGGGGGGCTGAGCAATCAGCCCCAGCATTTT.

The gene calls are TRBV6-5 and TRBJ2-3; D possibly corresponds to TRBD2 (6 bases). The CDR3 has 12 residues. V lost 6 bases and J 7 bases, leaving 11 bases between the germline ends. Germline loops: CDR1 MNHEY, CDR2 SVGAGI. The CDR3 loop reads CASSVRGHTQYF. The CDR3 DNA reads TGTGCCAGCAGCGTGCGGGGCCATACGCAGTATTTT.

In its sample, this clone was seen once. The chain has TRBV7-3 and TRBJ2-7; tentatively, D is TRBD1 (5 bases). V was pared by 10 bases and J by 0 bases, with 28 bases between. The CDR3 covers 18 residues. The germline V gene encodes CDR1 SGHTA and CDR2 FQGTGA. CDR3 DNA: TGTGCCACCCACCCCGAGTCCGATCGACAGCTTTCCTCCTACGAGCAGTACTTC. Protein product: CATHPESDRQLSSYEQYF.